This entry is about one T cell receptor beta chain. The data belong to a study of T cell changes during pregnancy in multiple sclerosis. Some clones are missing from TCRdb's copy, which holds only in-frame ones; the method was immunoSEQ multiplex PCR. Of more than 90,000 clones detected, about nine tenths appear once; the ten largest clones hold 3% to 3.5%. The germline V gene encodes CDR1 ENHRY and CDR2 SYGVKD. Trimming cost V 2 bases and J 4 bases; bases outside gene matches: 0. The CDR3 extends over 14 amino acids. The material was peripheral blood, obtained in the second trimester of pregnancy. This rearrangement joins TRBV10-3 to TRBJ2-5, with 11 bases aligning to TRBD2. This receptor was taken from a female donor with multiple sclerosis, enrolled in a pregnancy study. The CDR3 region is CAISEGLAGETQYF. The CDR3 region has the DNA TGTGCCATCAGTGAGGGACTAGCGGGAGAGACCCAGTACTTC.